Below are 29 T cell receptor beta chains sequenced from a single sample in a study of blood T cell repertoires in COVID-19. Using immunoSEQ multiplex PCR, the repertoire was profiled, and TCRdb retains in-frame clones only, with some absent. The table includes around 260,000 clones, 85% to 90% detected once. Sequenced input: peripheral blood. Receptors originate from a human donor in a cohort sampled during active COVID-19.

The chain has TRBV10-3 and TRBJ2-3; D ambiguous. Trimming took off 3 bases at V and 1 base at J, with 5 bases between the two ends. Germline V gene lookup returns CDR1 ENHRY and CDR2 SYGVKD. This CDR3 spans 13 amino acids. DNA for the CDR3: TGTGCCATCAGTGACCAGGGCACAGATACGCAGTATTTT. Encoded protein: CAISDQGTDTQYF.

This clone was picked up one time. This rearrangement joins TRBV4-1 to TRBJ2-1; 11 nucleotides match TRBD2. V shed 6 bases, J shed 7 bases, and the junction held 8 bases outside the gene matches. This CDR3 region has 15 residues. In germline, CDR1 is MGHRA, CDR2 YSYEKL. The CDR3 is CASSPEPSGRNEQFF. The CDR3 DNA is TGCGCCAGCAGTCCAGAACCTAGCGGGAGGAATGAGCAGTTCTTC.

The V and J genes are TRBV13 and TRBJ2-2; D is possibly TRBD1 (6 bases). The CDR3 spans 13 residues. Trimming cost V 3 bases and J 4 bases, with 6 bases left between them. CDR1 and CDR2 (germline): PRHDT, FYEKMQ (reference sequence). The CDR3 DNA sequence: TGTGCCAGCAGCTTCAGGGGCACCGGGGAGCTGTTTTTT. Protein product: CASSFRGTGELFF.

The CDR3 nucleotides are TGTGCCAGCAGCTTAGATGGGGGAGGATACGAGCAGTACTTC. Its protein is CASSLDGGGYEQYF. The V gene is TRBV7-2, the J gene TRBJ2-7, with D possibly TRBD2 on 6 matching bases. Germline loops: CDR1 SGHTA, CDR2 FQGNSA. This CDR3 spans 14 amino acids. V was cut by 1 base and J by 4 bases, with 11 bases left in between.

The chain couples TRBV5-1 to TRBJ2-3, with D tentatively TRBD2 (6 bases). Per the germline V gene, CDR1 is SGHRS and CDR2 is YFSETQ. This CDR3 contains 15 residues. The V end was cut by 4 bases, the J end by 1 base, with 13 bases between. The CDR3 region is CASSLYGGGTDTQYF. For the CDR3, the DNA is TGCGCCAGCAGCCTGTACGGCGGGGGCACAGATACGCAGTATTTT.

V is TRBV7-9 and J is TRBJ2-1; 8 positions agree with TRBD1. Trimming took 5 bases from V and 14 from J; bases not matched to a gene: 8. The CDR3 loop spans 12 amino acids. Germline loops: CDR1 SEHNR, CDR2 FQNEAQ (reference sequence). CDR3 coding DNA: TGTGCCAGCAGCGTCGACAGGGGTAAGGAGTTCTTC. It yields the protein CASSVDRGKEFF.

The chain has TRBV7-2 and TRBJ2-7; 13 bases map to TRBD2. The trim removed 5 bases at V and 0 bases at J, leaving 1 base unmatched. CDR3 length equals 15 residues. CDR1 SGHTA and CDR2 FQGNSA come from the germline V gene. The CDR3 DNA reads TGTGCCAGCAGCCGGACTAGCGGGAGCTCCTACGAGCAGTACTTC. Protein product: CASSRTSGSSYEQYF.

The rearrangement uses TRBV27 and TRBJ1-1; 8 bases agree with TRBD1. Germline loops: CDR1 MNHEY, CDR2 SMNVEV (reference sequence). CDR3 size: 15 residues. Trimming cost V 2 bases and J 5 bases; bases outside gene matches: 7. This chain's CDR3 is CASSLIQGGGTEAFF. As DNA, the CDR3 is TGTGCCAGCAGTTTAATACAGGGGGGAGGGACTGAAGCTTTCTTT.

The V gene is TRBV6-6, the J gene TRBJ2-7; 7 bases align to TRBD1. V dropped 6 bases and J dropped 1; count of bases not matched to a gene: 6. CDR3 length: 14 residues. The germline V gene encodes CDR1 MNHNY and CDR2 SVGAGI (reference sequence). DNA of the CDR3: TGTGCCAGCAGGACAGGGCGGTTTTCCTACGAGCAGTACTTC. This codes for CASRTGRFSYEQYF.

The chain has TRBV18 and TRBJ1-4; possibly TRBD1 for D (5 bases). The CDR3 runs 16 residues. Germline CDR1 and CDR2: KGHSH and LQKENI. V dropped 3 bases and J dropped 2 bases, with 13 bases sitting between them. CDR3 nucleotide sequence: TGTGCCAGCTCACCCCGGGGGTTTACGACTAATGAAAAACTGTTTTTT. Amino acids: CASSPRGFTTNEKLFF.

This sequence joins TRBV5-1 and TRBJ2-5; maybe TRBD1 (5 bases). Trimming pared 1 base from V and 3 bases from J, leaving 7 bases between. Germline assignment: CDR1 SGHRS and CDR2 YFSETQ. The CDR3 loop spans 13 amino acids. CDR3 DNA: TGCGCCAGCAGCTTGCAGGGTGAAGAGACCCAGTACTTC. The encoded protein is CASSLQGEETQYF.

This clone has just one count. The chain combines TRBV29-1 with TRBJ2-1; TRBD1 is a possible D gene (7 bases). V dropped 7 bases and J dropped 8 bases, with 18 bases sitting between them. This CDR3 has 13 amino acids. Germline V gives CDR1 SQVTM, CDR2 ANQGSEA. This CDR3 reads CSGRAGGRHEQFF. CDR3 nucleotides: TGCAGCGGGAGGGCAGGGGGTCGGCATGAGCAGTTCTTC.

The chain links TRBV7-2 to TRBJ1-3, with D possibly TRBD1 on 5 matching bases. The CDR3 contains 17 residues. Trimming removed 1 base at V and 2 bases at J, with 15 bases between. Germline V gene data show CDR1 as SGHTA and CDR2 as FQGNSA. As DNA, the CDR3 is TGTGCCAGCAGCTTAGTATTCATGGGAGGGGCTGGAAACACCATATATTTT. Translated: CASSLVFMGGAGNTIYF.

J is TRBJ1-5 and V is TRBV28, with a tentative D call TRBD1 (6 bases). CDR1 and CDR2 (germline): MDHEN, SYDVKM. CDR3 size: 16 residues. Trimming removed 5 bases at V and 2 bases at J, with 16 bases between. CDR3 residues: CASSLGQLIGNQPQHF. The DNA for the CDR3 is TGTGCCAGCAGTCTCGGACAGCTTATTGGCAATCAGCCCCAGCATTTT.

The gene calls are TRBV21-1 and TRBJ2-4; the tabulated D call, TRBD1, remains unverified against the DNA. TRBV21-1 is a listed pseudogene. This CDR3 region has 17 residues. For the CDR3, the DNA is TGTGCCAGCAGCAAAGTGGTAGGGGGTCTAGCCAAAAACATTCAGTACTTC. Protein product: CASSKVVGGLAKNIQYF.

V usage is TRBV6-1 and J usage is TRBJ1-5; 7 bases match TRBD1. V trimming: 2 bases; J trimming: 6 bases; junction bases outside the gene matches: 10. Germline values: CDR1 MNHNS, CDR2 SASEGT. The CDR3 runs 16 residues. CDR3 sequence: CASSEPRQGGGQPQHF. In DNA form, the CDR3 reads TGTGCCAGCAGTGAACCGCGACAGGGAGGAGGTCAGCCCCAGCATTTT.

This chain links TRBV7-7 with TRBJ2-1; a weak D match, TRBD1 (6 bases). Trimming cost V 1 base and J 4 bases, with 17 bases left between them. This CDR3 contains 17 residues. Per the germline V gene, CDR1 is SSHAT and CDR2 is FNYEAQ (reference sequence). CDR3 sequence (DNA): TGTGCCAGCAGCTTAGTTCTAGGGGACACGACATACAATGAGCAGTTCTTC. Translated: CASSLVLGDTTYNEQFF.

This clone was detected a few times. The chain uses TRBV11-2 and TRBJ2-5; 9 nucleotides align to TRBD2. CDR1 is SGHAT, CDR2 FQNNGV, per germline. Trimming cost V 5 bases and J 5 bases; bases outside gene matches: 18. The CDR3 length is 18 residues. The CDR3 reads CASSTAVASGTRGETQYF. The CDR3 DNA follows: TGTGCCAGCAGCACCGCCGTGGCTAGCGGGACTCGAGGGGAGACCCAGTACTTC.

CDR3 DNA: TGTGCCAGTAGTGCGGGGGGGTCCAGCTCCTACGAGCAGTACTTC. Translation: CASSAGGSSSYEQYF. The chain uses TRBV19 and TRBJ2-7, with 9 nucleotides matching TRBD2. The CDR3 is 15 residues long. After removal of 5 bases from V and 0 bases from J, the junction contained 5 bases not matched to a gene. Germline V gene lookup returns CDR1 LNHDA and CDR2 SQIVND (reference sequence).

The genes are TRBV19 and TRBJ2-1; 9 nucleotides agree with TRBD2. CDR3 length: 15 residues. J lost 9 bases, V lost 7 bases, and 13 bases had no gene match. Germline values: CDR1 LNHDA, CDR2 SQIVND (reference sequence). CDR3 amino acids: CASTLLAGEVGEQFF. DNA for the CDR3: TGTGCCAGTACCCTATTAGCGGGAGAAGTCGGTGAGCAGTTCTTC.

The V gene is TRBV11-2, the J gene TRBJ2-5, with 13 bases fitting TRBD2. Germline CDR1 reads SGHAT; CDR2 reads FQNNGV. There are 16 residues in the CDR3. J lost 5 bases, V lost 5 bases, and 8 bases had no gene match. CDR3 coding DNA: TGTGCCAGCAGCCTAGGGACTAGCGGGGCTCAGGAGACCCAGTACTTC. The encoded protein is CASSLGTSGAQETQYF.

The rearrangement links TRBV29-1 to TRBJ1-2, with D uncertain. Germline V gene lookup returns CDR1 SQVTM and CDR2 ANQGSEA. Trimming removed 3 bases at V and 6 bases at J, with 23 bases between. The CDR3 loop spans 16 amino acids. The CDR3 loop is CSVDLRTSGTEDGYTF. CDR3 nucleotides: TGCAGCGTTGATCTACGAACTTCAGGTACAGAAGATGGCTACACCTTC.

The CDR3 spells CASSYPGTSIQTQYF. CDR3 coding DNA: TGTGCCAGCAGTTACCCTGGGACTAGCATACAGACCCAGTACTTC. This chain links TRBV28 with TRBJ2-5; 9 bases agree with TRBD2. The germline V gene encodes CDR1 MDHEN and CDR2 SYDVKM. The CDR3 is 15 amino acids. J lost 6 bases, V lost 4 bases, and 9 bases had no gene match.

V gene TRBV10-3 combines with J gene TRBJ1-6, with a possible D match to TRBD1 (6 bases). CDR1 is ENHRY and CDR2 is SYGVKD in the germline V gene. V shed 3 bases and J shed 6 bases, with 12 bases lying between them. CDR3 length: 15 amino acids. The CDR3 is CAISEEPGANSPLHF. CDR3 nucleotides: TGTGCCATCAGTGAAGAGCCAGGGGCTAATTCACCCCTCCACTTT.

This clone appeared once. The V call is TRBV13, the J call TRBJ2-2; the match to TRBD2 covers 13 bases. The CDR3 length is 17 residues. The junction had 7 bases not matched to a gene; V was cut back by 4 bases and J by 5 bases. Germline V CDR1 and CDR2: PRHDT, FYEKMQ (reference sequence). CDR3 protein: CASSWWTSGRSTGELFF. DNA for the CDR3: TGTGCCAGCAGCTGGTGGACTAGCGGGAGAAGTACCGGGGAGCTGTTTTTT.

The rearrangement joins TRBV7-9 to TRBJ2-3, with 7 bases aligning to TRBD1. There are 17 residues in the CDR3. Germline CDR1 and CDR2: SEHNR and FQNEAQ (reference sequence). After removal of 0 bases from V and 2 bases from J, the junction contained 8 bases not matched to a gene. Here the CDR3 reads CASSLAPPTGSTDTQYF. The CDR3 DNA sequence: TGTGCCAGCAGCTTAGCCCCCCCGACAGGGTCCACAGATACGCAGTATTTT.

This clone occurred a few times. The CDR3 spells CASSPIPLGQGHGYTF. The CDR3 DNA sequence: TGTGCCAGCTCACCGATTCCCCTGGGACAGGGCCATGGCTACACCTTC. This chain links TRBV18 with TRBJ1-2, with TRBD1 identical over 9 bases. Per germline, CDR1 KGHSH and CDR2 LQKENI. The CDR3 extends over 16 amino acids. V was pared by 3 bases and J by 6 bases, with 11 bases of the junction left unmatched. The whole variable domain, filled in from reference TRBV18 and TRBJ1-2, reads NAGVMQNPRHLVRRRGQEARLRCSPMKGHSHVYWYRQLPEEGLKFMVYLQKENIIDESGMPKERFSAEFPKEGPSILRIQQVVRGDSAAYFCASSPIPLGQGHGYTFGSGTRLTVV.

CDR3 in amino acids: CARSLTSGSPNSYNEQFF. The CDR3 coding sequence is TGTGCCAGAAGCTTGACTTCTGGGAGCCCAAACTCCTACAATGAGCAGTTCTTC. This chain uses TRBV5-3 with TRBJ2-1, with D perhaps matching TRBD2 (5 bases). TRBV5-3 is placed among ORFs of uncertain function. V was cut by 1 base and J by 0 bases, with 17 bases left in between. This CDR3 contains 18 residues.

V gene TRBV18 combines with J gene TRBJ2-7; 10 bases align to TRBD2. V dropped 5 bases and J dropped 5; count of bases not matched to a gene: 9. The CDR3 sequence is 15 residues long. Germline loops: CDR1 KGHSH, CDR2 LQKENI. This CDR3 reads CASSSSLAGEDEQYF. The CDR3 DNA reads as TGTGCCAGCTCATCCTCTCTAGCGGGAGAAGACGAGCAGTACTTC.